The rows below give T cell receptor beta chains drawn from one sample of a study of blood T cell repertoires in COVID-19. Sequencing used immunoSEQ multiplex PCR; TCRdb keeps in-frame clones, though not all of them. Among about 100,000 clones listed, approximately 84% were seen once. The sample was peripheral blood. These TCRs come from a man aged 60 to 75 with acute or convalescent COVID-19. Each CDR3 is given with its conserved first and last residue. Each record gives: D gene, V gene, J gene, clone size, CDR3 protein, CDR3 DNA. A D gene is named only where the DNA matches it firmly. Clone size is given for some rows only: seen once, a few or many times, or a class if the clone is expanded.

D: TRBD1
V: TRBV18
J: TRBJ1-5
size: -
CDR3: CASSRDSIDQPQHF
DNA: TGTGCCAGCTCACGGGACAGCATAGATCAGCCCCAGCATTTT

D: -
V: TRBV27
J: TRBJ1-1
size: once
CDR3: CASSLGVDRLEGEAFF
DNA: TGTGCCAGCAGTTTGGGGGTCGACAGGCTCGAGGGTGAAGCTTTCTTT

D: -
V: TRBV29-1
J: TRBJ2-7
size: -
CDR3: CSGIANSYEQYF
DNA: TGCAGCGGAATAGCGAACTCCTACGAGCAGTACTTC

D: -
V: TRBV29-1
J: TRBJ2-3
size: -
CDR3: CSVTTSTDTQYF
DNA: TGCAGCGTGACTACTAGCACAGATACGCAGTATTTT

D: TRBD1
V: TRBV19
J: TRBJ1-3
size: -
CDR3: CASSGSGTAGNTIYF
DNA: TGTGCCAGTAGTGGATCCGGGACAGCTGGAAACACCATATATTTT

D: TRBD1
V: TRBV27
J: TRBJ2-1
size: -
CDR3: CASSSGQYNEQFF
DNA: TGTGCCAGCAGCTCGGGACAGTACAATGAGCAGTTCTTC

D: TRBD1
V: TRBV12-5
J: TRBJ1-3
size: -
CDR3: CASGLGRDRGLSGNTIYF
DNA: TGTGCTAGTGGTTTGGGGAGGGACAGGGGCCTCTCTGGAAACACCATATATTTT

D: -
V: TRBV9
J: TRBJ1-3
size: -
CDR3: CASSVSSQKASGNTIYF
DNA: TGTGCCAGCAGCGTATCTTCCCAAAAAGCCTCTGGAAACACCATATATTTT

D: -
V: TRBV19
J: TRBJ1-1
size: -
CDR3: CASSTLTGSSTEAFF
DNA: TGTGCCAGTAGTACCCTAACAGGGTCGAGCACTGAAGCTTTCTTT

D: -
V: TRBV5-4
J: TRBJ2-2
size: -
CDR3: CASSLQGHTGELFF
DNA: TGTGCCAGCAGCTTACAGGGTCACACCGGGGAGCTGTTTTTT

D: TRBD1
V: TRBV30
J: TRBJ1-1
size: -
CDR3: CAWMRPGTGNTEAFF
DNA: TGTGCCTGGATGCGCCCTGGGACAGGGAACACTGAAGCTTTCTTT

D: -
V: TRBV7-9
J: TRBJ2-3
size: -
CDR3: CASLISVAEKGDTQYF
DNA: TGTGCCAGCCTAATTTCGGTAGCGGAAAAAGGAGATACGCAGTATTTT

D: -
V: TRBV11-2
J: TRBJ1-1
size: -
CDR3: CASSFRANTEAFF
DNA: TGTGCCAGCAGCTTTAGAGCGAACACTGAAGCTTTCTTT

D: -
V: TRBV7-8
J: TRBJ1-6
size: -
CDR3: CASSLGGLSPLHF
DNA: TGTGCCAGCAGCTTAGGGGGGCTATCACCCCTCCACTTT

D: -
V: TRBV5-4
J: TRBJ2-5
size: -
CDR3: CASSLGLSEAETQYF
DNA: TGTGCCAGCAGCTTGGGTCTGAGCGAGGCTGAGACCCAGTACTTC

D: -
V: TRBV14
J: TRBJ2-2
size: -
CDR3: CASSHSRGIHTGELFF
DNA: TGTGCCAGCAGCCATTCCCGAGGGATCCACACCGGGGAGCTGTTTTTT

D: TRBD1
V: TRBV2
J: TRBJ2-3
size: -
CDR3: CASRHRGGWTDTQYF
DNA: TGTGCCAGCAGGCACAGGGGTGGGTGGACAGATACGCAGTATTTT

D: TRBD2
V: TRBV24-1
J: TRBJ2-1
size: -
CDR3: CATSDTSGRSYNEQFF
DNA: TGTGCCACCAGTGATACCAGCGGGAGGTCCTACAATGAGCAGTTCTTC

D: TRBD1
V: TRBV5-1
J: TRBJ2-7
size: once
CDR3: CASQTGGGSYEQYF
DNA: TGCGCCAGCCAGACAGGGGGGGGCTCCTACGAGCAGTACTTC

D: -
V: TRBV11-1
J: TRBJ2-3
size: once
CDR3: CASSLGSSRPDTQYF
DNA: TGTGCCAGCAGCTTAGGGTCCAGCAGGCCAGATACGCAGTATTTT

D: -
V: TRBV2
J: TRBJ2-1
size: -
CDR3: CASRGATLVGNEQFF
DNA: TGTGCCAGCAGAGGGGCGACCCTAGTAGGTAATGAGCAGTTCTTC

D: -
V: TRBV7-9
J: TRBJ1-6
size: once
CDR3: CASSFPGDDSPLHF
DNA: TGTGCCAGCAGCTTTCCAGGGGACGATTCACCCCTCCACTTT

D: -
V: TRBV10-2
J: TRBJ2-1
size: few
CDR3: CASSTSSYNEQFF
DNA: TGCGCCAGCAGTACTAGCTCCTACAATGAGCAGTTCTTC

D: -
V: TRBV27
J: TRBJ1-1
size: once
CDR3: CASSSGSGGRNTEAFF
DNA: TGTGCCAGCAGTTCCGGATCGGGGGGCAGGAACACTGAAGCTTTCTTT

D: -
V: TRBV5-5
J: TRBJ2-3
size: -
CDR3: CASSLWEVDTQYF
DNA: TGTGCCAGCAGCTTGTGGGAGGTAGATACGCAGTATTTT

D: TRBD1
V: TRBV7-9
J: TRBJ1-4
size: -
CDR3: CASSLQGAGEKLFF
DNA: TGTGCCAGCAGCTTACAGGGGGCAGGCGAAAAACTGTTTTTT

D: TRBD1
V: TRBV5-1
J: TRBJ2-7
size: -
CDR3: CASSLQPGQSYEQYF
DNA: TGCGCCAGCAGCTTGCAACCGGGACAGTCCTACGAGCAGTACTTC

D: TRBD1
V: TRBV6-5
J: TRBJ2-1
size: -
CDR3: CASSPTGGIYNEQFF
DNA: TGTGCCAGCAGTCCAACAGGGGGCATATACAATGAGCAGTTCTTC

D: -
V: TRBV10-3
J: TRBJ1-1
size: -
CDR3: CATRLSDTEAFF
DNA: TGTGCCACCAGATTGTCGGACACTGAAGCTTTCTTT

D: TRBD2
V: TRBV7-6
J: TRBJ2-1
size: -
CDR3: CASSLSGAYPNEQFF
DNA: TGTGCCAGCAGCTTAAGCGGGGCGTACCCCAATGAGCAGTTCTTC

D: TRBD2
V: TRBV11-3
J: TRBJ2-2
size: -
CDR3: CASSRGALAGSTGELFF
DNA: TGTGCCAGCAGCAGGGGGGCCCTAGCGGGGAGTACCGGGGAGCTGTTTTTT

D: -
V: TRBV11-1
J: TRBJ2-7
size: -
CDR3: CASSLMRGYEQYF
DNA: TGTGCCAGCAGCTTAATGAGAGGTTACGAGCAGTACTTC

D: -
V: TRBV6-4
J: TRBJ2-3
size: -
CDR3: CASSGEPGNTQYF
DNA: TGTGCCAGCAGTGGCGAGCCGGGGAATACGCAGTATTTT

D: -
V: TRBV29-1
J: TRBJ2-7
size: once
CDR3: CSASSGDGTYEQYF
DNA: TGCAGCGCCTCGAGCGGCGATGGAACCTACGAGCAGTACTTC

D: TRBD1
V: TRBV10-2
J: TRBJ1-5
size: -
CDR3: CASKPGGELSQPQHF
DNA: TGCGCCAGCAAGCCAGGGGGCGAGTTGAGTCAGCCCCAGCATTTT

D: TRBD2
V: TRBV6-5
J: TRBJ2-1
size: -
CDR3: CASSLAGGMQFF
DNA: TGTGCCAGCAGTCTAGCGGGAGGCATGCAGTTCTTC

D: -
V: TRBV25-1
J: TRBJ2-3
size: -
CDR3: CASRDTGYTDTQYF
DNA: TGTGCCAGCAGAGACACAGGGTACACAGATACGCAGTATTTT

D: -
V: TRBV5-4
J: TRBJ2-3
size: -
CDR3: CASMRHTSTDTQYF
DNA: TGTGCCAGCATGAGGCACACTAGCACAGATACGCAGTATTTT

D: TRBD1
V: TRBV5-1
J: TRBJ1-2
size: -
CDR3: CASSLTGGGNYGYTF
DNA: TGCGCCAGCAGCTTAACAGGGGGCGGGAACTATGGCTACACCTTC

D: TRBD1
V: TRBV5-1
J: TRBJ1-5
size: few
CDR3: CASSSGTGGNQPQHF
DNA: TGCGCCAGCAGCTCAGGGACAGGAGGTAATCAGCCCCAGCATTTT

D: TRBD1
V: TRBV7-6
J: TRBJ2-1
size: once
CDR3: CASSPGQGTYNEQFF
DNA: TGTGCCAGCAGCCCTGGACAGGGTACCTACAATGAGCAGTTCTTC

D: -
V: TRBV24-1
J: TRBJ2-1
size: -
CDR3: CATSVWGISNDEQFF
DNA: TGTGCCACCAGTGTTTGGGGCATTAGTAACGATGAGCAGTTCTTC

D: -
V: TRBV6-5
J: TRBJ2-2
size: -
CDR3: CASNRGDFNTGELFF
DNA: TGTGCCAGCAACCGCGGGGACTTTAACACCGGGGAGCTGTTTTTT

D: TRBD2
V: TRBV5-4
J: TRBJ2-3
size: -
CDR3: CASSSGLAGVADTQYF
DNA: TGTGCCAGCAGCTCAGGACTAGCGGGAGTTGCAGATACGCAGTATTTT

D: -
V: TRBV5-1
J: TRBJ1-5
size: -
CDR3: CASSPDSYSNQPQHF
DNA: TGCGCCAGCAGCCCCGACTCCTATAGCAATCAGCCCCAGCATTTT

D: -
V: TRBV7-2
J: TRBJ2-4
size: -
CDR3: CASSSDGVIQYF
DNA: TGTGCCAGCAGCTCCGACGGGGTCATTCAGTACTTC

D: -
V: TRBV4-1
J: TRBJ1-1
size: few
CDR3: CASSHAGTGNTEAFF
DNA: TGCGCCAGCAGCCACGCGGGGACGGGGAACACTGAAGCTTTCTTT

D: -
V: TRBV2
J: TRBJ1-1
size: -
CDR3: CASRENGNRNTEAFF
DNA: TGTGCCAGCAGGGAGAACGGTAACCGTAACACTGAAGCTTTCTTT

D: TRBD2
V: TRBV9
J: TRBJ2-2
size: -
CDR3: CASSPAGGRSGELFF
DNA: TGTGCCAGCAGCCCAGCGGGAGGGAGGTCCGGGGAGCTGTTTTTT

D: TRBD2
V: TRBV15
J: TRBJ2-7
size: few
CDR3: CATSTRSTSREQYF
DNA: TGTGCCACCAGCACCCGGTCGACTAGCCGCGAGCAGTACTTC

D: -
V: TRBV5-1
J: TRBJ2-1
size: -
CDR3: CASGEISEDNEQFF
DNA: TGCGCCAGCGGAGAGATATCCGAGGACAATGAGCAGTTCTTC

D: -
V: TRBV21-1
J: TRBJ2-6
size: -
CDR3: CASRSRLGTRPIPAGTGANVLTF
DNA: TGTGCCAGCAGATCGCGACTTGGGACAAGACCAATTCCAGCAGGCACTGGGGCCAACGTCCTGACTTTC

D: TRBD2
V: TRBV11-2
J: TRBJ2-3
size: -
CDR3: CASSLLGTSADTQYF
DNA: TGTGCCAGCAGCTTACTCGGGACTAGCGCAGATACGCAGTATTTT

D: -
V: TRBV29-1
J: TRBJ2-7
size: -
CDR3: CSVGGKEQYF
DNA: TGCAGCGTTGGTGGCAAGGAGCAGTACTTC

D: TRBD1
V: TRBV3-1/TRBV3-2
J: TRBJ1-1
size: -
CDR3: CASSQPGQGETEAFF
DNA: TGTGCCAGCAGCCAACCGGGACAGGGGGAGACTGAAGCTTTCTTT

D: TRBD1
V: TRBV9
J: TRBJ2-1
size: -
CDR3: CASSWGQYNEQFF
DNA: TGTGCCAGCAGCTGGGGACAGTACAATGAGCAGTTCTTC

D: TRBD2
V: TRBV5-1
J: TRBJ2-1
size: -
CDR3: CASSIAGNEQFF
DNA: TGCGCCAGCAGCATAGCGGGAAATGAGCAGTTCTTC

D: -
V: TRBV28
J: TRBJ2-5
size: -
CDR3: CASTQQGWQTQYF
DNA: TGTGCCAGCACTCAACAGGGTTGGCAGACCCAGTACTTC

D: -
V: TRBV7-9
J: TRBJ2-3
size: -
CDR3: CASSSWSAGRTDTQYF
DNA: TGTGCCAGCAGCTCTTGGTCGGCAGGCCGGACAGATACGCAGTATTTT